A single sample gave rise to the 9 T cell receptor beta chains below, sequenced in a study of cytomegalovirus exposure and HLA in healthy donors. The PCR had 60 Vbeta and 13 Jbeta primers. Produced via immunoSEQ multiplex PCR; TCRdb's table is partial and in-frame only. The data contain more than 95,000 clones, 60% to 85% of them singletons. The specimen sequenced was PBMCs. The receptor set was obtained from a woman aged 40-49 years in good health and CMV-seropositive.

The chain couples TRBV10-3 to TRBJ2-3; D is undetermined. From germline, CDR1 is ENHRY and CDR2 SYGVKD. Trimming left V 10 bases short and J 2 bases short, with 19 bases between. The CDR3 loop spans 15 amino acids. CDR3 DNA: TGTGCCACCCTAGACTTCGCAAGTAACACAGATACGCAGTATTTT. Its protein product is CATLDFASNTDTQYF.

V usage is TRBV5-1 and J usage is TRBJ2-7, with D perhaps matching TRBD2 (6 bases). The V end lost 4 bases, the J end lost 7 bases, and 21 bases lay between the germline ends. This CDR3 comprises 15 residues. Per the germline V gene, CDR1 is SGHRS and CDR2 is YFSETQ. The CDR3 bases are TGCGCCAGCAGCCCGGAGGGTAGGTGGGCTAGTGAGCAGTACTTC. Amino acid sequence: CASSPEGRWASEQYF.

V is TRBV19 and J is TRBJ1-1; 9 bases line up with TRBD1. In germline, CDR1 is LNHDA, CDR2 SQIVND (reference sequence). The CDR3 contains 13 residues. Trimming at V came to 8 bases and at J to 3 bases, leaving 4 bases not matched to a gene. DNA for the CDR3: TGTGCCAGTTTGGACAGGGGATACACTGAAGCTTTCTTT. This codes for CASLDRGYTEAFF.

The chain recombines TRBV19 with TRBJ1-5; 7 bases are shared with TRBD1. With V trimmed by 7 bases and J by 4 bases, 10 bases remained unmatched. Germline lookup yields CDR1 LNHDA and CDR2 SQIVND (reference sequence). This CDR3 has 15 residues. CDR3 region: CASTAIGTVNQPQHF. The CDR3 coding sequence is TGTGCCAGTACTGCCATAGGGACAGTAAATCAGCCCCAGCATTTT.

This clone appeared a single time. V and J are TRBV6-5 and TRBJ2-7; D call uncertain. Deletions cut 6 bases from V and 3 bases from J, with 6 bases between. The CDR3 is 11 amino acids. Germline CDR1 is MNHEY and CDR2 is SVGAGI. The CDR3 bases are TGTGCCAGCAGACATGACTACGAGCAGTACTTC. It translates to CASRHDYEQYF.

The chain is built from TRBV5-4 and TRBJ1-1; no firm D call. Germline V gives CDR1 SGHNT, CDR2 YYREEE (reference sequence). Trimming shortened V by 2 bases and J by 1 base, and 12 bases separated the two germline ends. The CDR3 spans 15 residues. The CDR3 reads CASSFMVGGNTEAFF. The DNA of the CDR3 is TGTGCCAGCAGCTTCATGGTGGGAGGGAACACTGAAGCTTTCTTT.

V is TRBV29-1 and J is TRBJ1-1; no reliable D call. The germline CDR1 and CDR2 sequences are SQVTM and ANQGSEA. The V end was cut by 3 bases, the J end by 7 bases, with 9 bases between. The length of the CDR3 is 11 residues. The CDR3 region has the DNA TGCAGCGTTGAGAGTACTGTTGAAGCTTTCTTT. Translated, it gives CSVESTVEAFF.

The V call is TRBV27, the J call TRBJ1-1; no clear D. Germline loops: CDR1 MNHEY, CDR2 SMNVEV (reference sequence). V dropped 3 bases and J dropped 5 bases, with 10 bases sitting between them. This CDR3 has 13 amino acids. CDR3 region: CASSLGRRTEAFF. CDR3 sequence (DNA): TGTGCCAGCAGTTTGGGGAGGCGGACTGAAGCTTTCTTT.

The CDR3 nucleotides read TGTGCCAGCAGTATATTAACAGGGGGGTACACCGGGGAGCTGTTTTTT. This sequence encodes CASSILTGGYTGELFF. The chain links TRBV7-8 to TRBJ2-2, with 8 positions matching TRBD1. Germline-derived CDR1 and CDR2 are SGHVS and FQNEAQ. The junction had 9 bases not matched to a gene; V was cut back by 6 bases and J by 3 bases. This CDR3 spans 16 amino acids.